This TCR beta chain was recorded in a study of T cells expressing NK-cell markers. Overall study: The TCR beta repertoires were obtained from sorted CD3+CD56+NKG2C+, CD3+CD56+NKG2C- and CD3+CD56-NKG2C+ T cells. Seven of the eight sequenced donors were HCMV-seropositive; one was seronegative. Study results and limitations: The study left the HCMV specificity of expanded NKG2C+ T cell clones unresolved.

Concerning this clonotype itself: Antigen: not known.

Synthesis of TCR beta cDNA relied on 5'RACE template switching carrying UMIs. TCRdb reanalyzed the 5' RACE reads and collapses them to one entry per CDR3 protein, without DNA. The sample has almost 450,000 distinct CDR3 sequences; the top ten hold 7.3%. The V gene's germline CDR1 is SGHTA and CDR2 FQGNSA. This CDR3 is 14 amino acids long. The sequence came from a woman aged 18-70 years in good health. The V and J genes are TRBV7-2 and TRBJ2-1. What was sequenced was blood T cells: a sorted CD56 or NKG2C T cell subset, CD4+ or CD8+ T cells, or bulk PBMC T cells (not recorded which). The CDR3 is CASSLEYSYNEQFF.